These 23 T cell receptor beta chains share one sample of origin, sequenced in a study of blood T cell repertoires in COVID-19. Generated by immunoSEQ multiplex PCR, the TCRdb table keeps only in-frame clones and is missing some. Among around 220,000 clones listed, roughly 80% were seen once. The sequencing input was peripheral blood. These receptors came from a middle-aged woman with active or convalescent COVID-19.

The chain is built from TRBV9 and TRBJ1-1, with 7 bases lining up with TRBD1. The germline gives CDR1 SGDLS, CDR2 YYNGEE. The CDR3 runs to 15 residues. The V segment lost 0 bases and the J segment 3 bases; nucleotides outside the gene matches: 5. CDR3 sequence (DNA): TGTGCCAGCAGCGTAGGAGGGGGCGGGCACACTGAAGCTTTCTTT. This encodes CASSVGGGGHTEAFF.

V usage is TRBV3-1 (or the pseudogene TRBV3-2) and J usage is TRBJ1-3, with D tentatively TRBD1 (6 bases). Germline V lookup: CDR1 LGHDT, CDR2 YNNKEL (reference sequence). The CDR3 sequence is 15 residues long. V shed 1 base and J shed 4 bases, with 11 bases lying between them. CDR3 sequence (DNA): TGTGCCAGCAGCCAAGTTCGGGGGGCCGGAAACACCATATATTTT. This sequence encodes CASSQVRGAGNTIYF.

CDR3 region: CASSVGDFAYNEQFF. CDR3 DNA: TGTGCCAGCAGCGTAGGGGACTTTGCCTACAATGAGCAGTTCTTC. The chain carries TRBV9 and TRBJ2-1; a weak D match, TRBD2 (6 bases). CDR3 length: 15 amino acids. The ends were cut back, 0 bases at V and 2 bases at J, with 9 bases in the middle. The germline V gene encodes CDR1 SGDLS and CDR2 YYNGEE.

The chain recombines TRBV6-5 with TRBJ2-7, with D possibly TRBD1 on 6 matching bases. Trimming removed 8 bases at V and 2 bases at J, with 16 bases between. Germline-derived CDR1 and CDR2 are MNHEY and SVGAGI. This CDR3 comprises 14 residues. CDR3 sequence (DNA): TGTGCCAGCGCCGGGACACCCTTTACCTACGAGCAGTACGTC. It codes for CASAGTPFTYEQYV.

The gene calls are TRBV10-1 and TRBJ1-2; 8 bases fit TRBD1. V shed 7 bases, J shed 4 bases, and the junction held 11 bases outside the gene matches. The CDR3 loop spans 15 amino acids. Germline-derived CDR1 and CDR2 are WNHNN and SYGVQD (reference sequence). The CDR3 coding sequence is TGCGCCAGCAAACGACCCAGGGGGCAGTTCTATGGCTACACCTTC. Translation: CASKRPRGQFYGYTF.

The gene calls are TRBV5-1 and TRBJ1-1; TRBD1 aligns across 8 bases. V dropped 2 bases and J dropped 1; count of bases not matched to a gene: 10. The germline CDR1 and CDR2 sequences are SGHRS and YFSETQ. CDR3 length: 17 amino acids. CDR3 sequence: CASSFGQGVGSNTEAFF. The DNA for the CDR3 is TGCGCCAGCAGCTTTGGACAGGGTGTGGGGTCGAACACTGAAGCTTTCTTT. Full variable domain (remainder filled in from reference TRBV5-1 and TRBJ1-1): KAGVTQTPRYLIKTRGQQVTLSCSPISGHRSVSWYQQTPGQGLQFLFEYFSETQRNKGNFPGRFSGRQFSNSRSEMNVSTLELGDSALYLCASSFGQGVGSNTEAFFGQGTRLTVV.

CDR3 region: CASSLDGLARTDTQYF. CDR3 DNA: TGTGCCAGCAGCCTAGATGGACTAGCCCGGACAGATACGCAGTATTTT. The gene calls are TRBV5-4 and TRBJ2-3, with 8 bases lining up with TRBD2. The germline CDR1 and CDR2 sequences are SGHNT and YYREEE (reference sequence). With V trimmed by 4 bases and J by 3 bases, 10 bases remained unmatched. This CDR3 comprises 16 residues.

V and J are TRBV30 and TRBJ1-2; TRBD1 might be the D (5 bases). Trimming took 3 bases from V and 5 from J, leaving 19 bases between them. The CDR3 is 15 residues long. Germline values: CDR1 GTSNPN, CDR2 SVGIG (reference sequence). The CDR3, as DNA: TGTGCCTGGAGCACGCCCCGGGGGGGGATGTATGGCTACACCTTC. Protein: CAWSTPRGGMYGYTF.

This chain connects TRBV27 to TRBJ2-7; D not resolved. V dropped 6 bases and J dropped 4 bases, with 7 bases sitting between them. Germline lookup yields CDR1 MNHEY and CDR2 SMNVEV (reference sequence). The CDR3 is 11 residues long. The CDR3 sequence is CASRRFYEQYV. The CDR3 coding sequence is TGTGCCAGCAGACGGTTTTACGAGCAGTACGTC.

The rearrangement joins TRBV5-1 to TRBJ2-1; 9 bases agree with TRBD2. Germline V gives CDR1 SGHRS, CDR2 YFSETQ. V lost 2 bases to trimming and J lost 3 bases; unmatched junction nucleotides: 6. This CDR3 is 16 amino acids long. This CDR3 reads CASSLWAGGNYNEQFF. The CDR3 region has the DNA TGCGCCAGCAGCTTATGGGCGGGGGGGAACTACAATGAGCAGTTCTTC.

The CDR3 reads CASSRRVDRGPYEKLFF. The DNA of the CDR3 is TGTGCCAGCAGCCGCCGAGTAGACAGGGGGCCTTACGAAAAACTGTTTTTT. The rearrangement links TRBV3-1 (or the pseudogene TRBV3-2) to TRBJ1-4, with 10 positions matching TRBD1. The V segment lost 4 bases and the J segment 8 bases; nucleotides outside the gene matches: 13. Germline values: CDR1 LGHDT, CDR2 YNNKEL (reference sequence). The CDR3 covers 17 residues.

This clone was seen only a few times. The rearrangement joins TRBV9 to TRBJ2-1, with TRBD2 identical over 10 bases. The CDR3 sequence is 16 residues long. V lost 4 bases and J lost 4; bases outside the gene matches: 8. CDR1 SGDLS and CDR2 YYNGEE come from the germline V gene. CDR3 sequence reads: CASSYQIAGGYNEQFF. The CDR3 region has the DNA TGTGCCAGCAGCTACCAGATAGCGGGGGGTTACAATGAGCAGTTCTTC.

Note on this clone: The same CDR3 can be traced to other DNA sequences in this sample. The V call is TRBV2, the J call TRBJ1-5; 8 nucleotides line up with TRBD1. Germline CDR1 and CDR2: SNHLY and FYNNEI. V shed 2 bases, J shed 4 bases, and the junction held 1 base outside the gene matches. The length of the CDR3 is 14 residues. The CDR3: CASSEYRGNQPQHF. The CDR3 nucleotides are TGTGCCAGCAGTGAATACAGGGGGAATCAGCCCCAGCATTTT.

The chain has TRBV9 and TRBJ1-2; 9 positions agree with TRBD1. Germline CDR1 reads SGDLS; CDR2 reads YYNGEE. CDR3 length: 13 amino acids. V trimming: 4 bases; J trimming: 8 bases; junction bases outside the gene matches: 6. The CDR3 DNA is TGTGCCAGCAGCACAGGGGGCTCAGTCGGCTACACCTTC. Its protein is CASSTGGSVGYTF. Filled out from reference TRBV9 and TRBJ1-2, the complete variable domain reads DSGVTQTPKHLITATGQRVTLRCSPRSGDLSVYWYQQSLDQGLQFLIQYYNGEERAKGNILERFSAQQFPDLHSELNLSSLELGDSALYFCASSTGGSVGYTFGSGTRLTVV.

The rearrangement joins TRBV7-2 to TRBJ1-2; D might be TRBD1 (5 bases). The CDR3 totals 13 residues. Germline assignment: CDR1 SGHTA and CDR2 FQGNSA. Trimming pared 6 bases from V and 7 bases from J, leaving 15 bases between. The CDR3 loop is CASRTGGKGGYTF. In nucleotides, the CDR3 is TGTGCCAGCAGGACCGGGGGAAAGGGTGGCTACACCTTC.

CDR3 in DNA: TGTGCCAGCAGCCAACACAGTGGAAAATACAATGAGCAGTTCTTC. Translation gives CASSQHSGKYNEQFF. This chain uses TRBV3-1 (or the pseudogene TRBV3-2) with TRBJ2-1, with D hard to call. V was clipped by 2 bases and J by 4 bases, with 12 bases between them. The CDR3 sequence is 15 residues long. Germline V gene data show CDR1 as LGHDT and CDR2 as YNNKEL (reference sequence).

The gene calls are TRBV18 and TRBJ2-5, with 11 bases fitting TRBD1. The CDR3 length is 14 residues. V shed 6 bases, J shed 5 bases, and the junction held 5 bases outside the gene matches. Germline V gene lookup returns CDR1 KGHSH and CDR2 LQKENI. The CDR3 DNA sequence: TGTGCCAGCTCGGGACAGGGGGGCCGGGAGACCCAGTACTTC. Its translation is CASSGQGGRETQYF.

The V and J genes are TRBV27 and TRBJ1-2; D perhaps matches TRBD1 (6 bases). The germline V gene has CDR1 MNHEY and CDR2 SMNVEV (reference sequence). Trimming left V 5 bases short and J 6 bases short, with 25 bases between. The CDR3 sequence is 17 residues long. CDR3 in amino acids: CASSPTADEGERHGYTF. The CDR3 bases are TGTGCCAGCAGTCCAACCGCGGACGAGGGGGAAAGGCATGGCTACACCTTC.

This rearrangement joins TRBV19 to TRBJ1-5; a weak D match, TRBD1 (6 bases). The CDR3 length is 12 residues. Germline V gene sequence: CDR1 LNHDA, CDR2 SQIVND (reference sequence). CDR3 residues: CAGGMRNQPQHF. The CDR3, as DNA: TGTGCAGGGGGAATGAGGAATCAGCCCCAGCATTTT.

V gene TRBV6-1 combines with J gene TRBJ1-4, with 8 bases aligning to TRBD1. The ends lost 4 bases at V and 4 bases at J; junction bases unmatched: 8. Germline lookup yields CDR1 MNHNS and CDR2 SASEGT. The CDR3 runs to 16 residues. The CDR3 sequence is CASSGGPGGVNEKLFF. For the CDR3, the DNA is TGTGCCAGCAGTGGAGGACCAGGGGGCGTTAATGAAAAACTGTTTTTT.

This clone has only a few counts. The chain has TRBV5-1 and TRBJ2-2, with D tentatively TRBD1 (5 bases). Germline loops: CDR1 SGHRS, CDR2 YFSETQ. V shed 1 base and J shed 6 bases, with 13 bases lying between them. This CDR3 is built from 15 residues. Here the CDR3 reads CASSLQGEVPGELFF. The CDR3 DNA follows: TGCGCCAGCAGCTTGCAGGGCGAGGTCCCCGGGGAGCTGTTTTTT.

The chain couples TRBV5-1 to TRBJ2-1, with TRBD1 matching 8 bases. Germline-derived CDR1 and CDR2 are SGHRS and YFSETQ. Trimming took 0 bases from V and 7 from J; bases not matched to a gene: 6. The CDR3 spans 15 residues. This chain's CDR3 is CASSLGAGGRNEQFF. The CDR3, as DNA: TGCGCCAGCAGCTTGGGGGCAGGGGGCAGGAATGAGCAGTTCTTC. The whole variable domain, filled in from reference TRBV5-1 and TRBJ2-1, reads KAGVTQTPRYLIKTRGQQVTLSCSPISGHRSVSWYQQTPGQGLQFLFEYFSETQRNKGNFPGRFSGRQFSNSRSEMNVSTLELGDSALYLCASSLGAGGRNEQFFGPGTRLTVL.

The CDR3 bases are TGTGCCAGCAGCGTATTACCGGAGGCCGCGAACACCGGGGAGCTGTTTTTT. Its translation: CASSVLPEAANTGELFF. The V gene is TRBV9, the J gene TRBJ2-2, with TRBD2 as a possible D gene (5 bases). The V end was cut by 1 base, the J end by 0 bases, with 13 bases between. Germline V gene sequence: CDR1 SGDLS, CDR2 YYNGEE. This CDR3 has 17 amino acids.